The 23 T cell receptor beta chains listed next were all sequenced from one sample in a study of OX40 agonist ivuxolimab in advanced cancers. Assay used: immunoSEQ multiplex PCR; TCRdb lists only in-frame clones, some missing. The table shows 64,000 or so clones, with about 80% occurring only once. This specimen consisted of CD4+ or CD8+ T cells sorted from blood, obtained in a trial of the OX40 agonist ivuxolimab. These TCRs come from an adult with an advanced solid tumor such as melanoma, head and neck, liver or kidney cancer.

The chain recombines TRBV15 with TRBJ1-5; maybe TRBD1 (5 bases). In germline, CDR1 is LNHNV, CDR2 YYDKDF (reference sequence). The ends were cut back, 5 bases at V and 2 bases at J, with 10 bases in the middle. The CDR3 loop spans 14 amino acids. The CDR3 coding sequence is TGTGCCACCAGCGGGGGGGAGGGCAATCAGCCCCAGCATTTT. It yields the protein CATSGGEGNQPQHF. The whole variable domain, remainder taken from reference TRBV15 and TRBJ1-5, is DAMVIQNPRYQVTQFGKPVTLSCSQTLNHNVMYWYQQKSSQAPKLLFHYYDKDFNNEADTPDNFQSRRPNTSFCFLDIRSPGLGDTAMYLCATSGGEGNQPQHFGDGTRLSIL.

CDR3 in DNA: TGTGCCAGCAGCCCGTTGACTAGCGGACGAACCTACGAGCAGTACTTC. This translates into CASSPLTSGRTYEQYF. The chain uses TRBV27 and TRBJ2-7, with 9 bases lining up with TRBD2. Germline assignment: CDR1 MNHEY and CDR2 SMNVEV (reference sequence). The CDR3 spans 16 residues. Trimming took 6 bases from V and 2 from J; bases not matched to a gene: 11.

The chain has TRBV5-1 and TRBJ2-2, with D unclear. Looked up from germline, CDR1 is SGHRS and CDR2 is YFSETQ. Trimming pared 2 bases from V and 4 bases from J, leaving 12 bases between. CDR3 length equals 15 residues. CDR3 amino acids: CASSFREFVTGELFF. The CDR3 nucleotides are TGCGCCAGCAGCTTTAGGGAATTTGTCACCGGGGAGCTGTTTTTT.

This chain uses TRBV18 with TRBJ2-7; 10 bases align to TRBD1. Germline V gives CDR1 KGHSH, CDR2 LQKENI. The V gene end was trimmed by 4 bases and the J gene end by 0 bases; junction bases not matched to a gene: 6. The CDR3 runs to 16 residues. The CDR3 here is CASSRSGQGSSYEQYF. The CDR3 nucleotides are TGTGCCAGCTCACGATCGGGACAGGGGAGCTCCTACGAGCAGTACTTC.

The chain joins TRBV7-8 to TRBJ2-5; no firm D call. The closer fit of TRBJ2-7 to the DNA end suggests the J call may be wrong. This CDR3 has 13 residues. Germline CDR1 reads SGHVS; CDR2 reads FQNEAQ. CDR3 sequence (DNA): TGTGCCAGCAGCTTAGCGCTCGGCGTCGAGCAGTACTTC. Its protein product is CASSLALGVEQYF.

This chain uses TRBV7-2 with TRBJ2-5; a weak D match, TRBD1 (6 bases). V was trimmed by 5 bases and J by 5 bases, leaving 21 bases between them. The CDR3 is made up of 16 amino acids. Per germline, CDR1 SGHTA and CDR2 FQGNSA. The CDR3 protein is CASSPPWGQGQETQYF. In DNA, the CDR3 is TGTGCCAGCAGCCCCCCTTGGGGGCAGGGTCAGGAGACCCAGTACTTC. Drawing the rest from reference TRBV7-2 and TRBJ2-5, the complete variable domain is GAGVSQSPSNKVTEKGKDVELRCDPISGHTALYWYRQSLGQGLEFLIYFQGNSAPDKSGLPSDRFSAERTGGSVSTLTIQRTQQEDSAVYLCASSPPWGQGQETQYFGPGTRLLVL.

This clone was seen a few times. The chain combines TRBV7-9 with TRBJ1-6; D call uncertain. The length of the CDR3 is 12 residues. Germline V CDR1 and CDR2: SEHNR, FQNEAQ (reference sequence). The germline V and J ends were trimmed by 1 base and 11 bases, with 6 bases remaining between them. The DNA of the CDR3 is TGTGCCAGCAGCTTAGTTCTTCCACCCCTCCACTTT. Translation: CASSLVLPPLHF.

The chain couples TRBV7-9 to TRBJ2-3; 8 bases fit TRBD2. The CDR3 is 16 amino acids. The germline gives CDR1 SEHNR, CDR2 FQNEAQ (reference sequence). V lost 3 bases, J lost 2 bases, and 7 bases stayed unmatched. This chain's CDR3 is CASSLTGGRDTDTQYF. The CDR3 bases are TGTGCCAGCAGCTTGACGGGAGGGCGAGACACAGATACGCAGTATTTT.

In this sample, this clone is medium-sized. The chain combines TRBV19 with TRBJ1-5; D is unclear. Trimming took off 5 bases at V and 1 base at J, with 9 bases between the two ends. This CDR3 region has 14 residues. CDR1 is LNHDA and CDR2 is SQIVND in the germline V gene (reference sequence). CDR3 sequence (DNA): TGTGCCAGTAGTCTCCGGCTAAGCAATCAGCCCCAGCATTTT. It codes for CASSLRLSNQPQHF.

The chain employs TRBV2 and TRBJ1-1; 7 bases are shared with TRBD1. The V and J ends lost 7 bases and 0 bases, in that order; junction bases with no gene match: 8. The CDR3 runs to 15 residues. From germline, CDR1 is SNHLY and CDR2 FYNNEI. The CDR3 protein is CASTGQAMMNTEAFF. In DNA form, the CDR3 reads TGTGCCAGCACCGGACAGGCGATGATGAACACTGAAGCTTTCTTT.

The V and J genes are TRBV10-3 and TRBJ1-5, with D perhaps TRBD1 (5 bases). CDR3 length: 14 residues. V was pared by 5 bases and J by 13 bases, with 21 bases between. The germline V gene has CDR1 ENHRY and CDR2 SYGVKD. DNA of the CDR3: TGTGCCATCAGTCCCGGGACCCCGTTGGGGGAGCAGCATTTT. This sequence encodes CAISPGTPLGEQHF.

V and J are TRBV6-5 and TRBJ1-3; the D gene is possibly TRBD1 (6 bases). The V and J ends lost 0 bases and 3 bases respectively, with 9 bases between them. Germline V gene data show CDR1 as MNHEY and CDR2 as SVGAGI. The CDR3 contains 15 residues. Here the CDR3 reads CASSYSWTDGNTIYF. The CDR3 DNA sequence: TGTGCCAGCAGTTACTCCTGGACAGATGGAAACACCATATATTTT.

Judged by abundance, this clone is medium-sized. The chain carries TRBV29-1 and TRBJ1-1; no reliable D call. Germline V gene data show CDR1 as SQVTM and CDR2 as ANQGSEA. V was pared by 3 bases and J by 0 bases, with 8 bases between. The CDR3 is 13 residues long. The CDR3 bases are TGCAGCGTTGACCATAACATGAACACTGAAGCTTTCTTT. Translating it yields CSVDHNMNTEAFF.

This rearrangement joins TRBV9 to TRBJ2-1; D is unresolved. The V gene's germline CDR1 is SGDLS and CDR2 YYNGEE. The CDR3 sequence is 16 residues long. V was cut by 0 bases and J by 0 bases, with 10 bases left in between. The CDR3 loop reads CASSVDPTSSYNEQFF. CDR3 nucleotide sequence: TGTGCCAGCAGCGTAGACCCGACTTCCTCCTACAATGAGCAGTTCTTC.

A few counts support this clone. The CDR3 region has the DNA TGTGCCAGCAGTCCCATGGGACAAAAGAATGAAAAACTGTTTTTT. Translating it yields CASSPMGQKNEKLFF. V gene TRBV28 combines with J gene TRBJ1-4; tentative D call: TRBD1 (6 bases). This CDR3 is 15 amino acids long. V lost 5 bases and J lost 5, with 15 bases in between. CDR1 is MDHEN and CDR2 is SYDVKM in the germline V gene.

This clone occurred once. The chain uses TRBV27 and TRBJ1-2, with 7 bases fitting TRBD1. The CDR3 runs 14 residues. Germline V gene data show CDR1 as MNHEY and CDR2 as SMNVEV (reference sequence). V was clipped by 2 bases and J by 4 bases; unmatched bases: 4. CDR3 amino acids: CASSLQSGGYGYTF. Written as DNA, the CDR3 is TGTGCCAGCAGTTTACAATCAGGGGGCTATGGCTACACCTTC.

The chain employs TRBV10-2 and TRBJ2-1; 8 bases line up with TRBD2. CDR1 is WSHSY and CDR2 is SAAADI in the germline V gene. The CDR3 is 13 residues long. With V trimmed by 6 bases and J by 9 bases, 7 bases remained unmatched. The CDR3 sequence is CASSVGGAVEQFF. CDR3 nucleotide sequence: TGCGCCAGCAGCGTCGGGGGGGCCGTTGAGCAGTTCTTC.

V and J are TRBV9 and TRBJ2-5; 8 nucleotides line up with TRBD2. The CDR3 contains 13 residues. After removal of 4 bases from V and 5 bases from J, the junction contained 4 bases not matched to a gene. Germline V gene lookup returns CDR1 SGDLS and CDR2 YYNGEE. CDR3 DNA sequence: TGTGCCAGCAGCCTAAGACTAGCGGAGACCCAGTACTTC. This gives the protein CASSLRLAETQYF.

CDR3 bases: TGTGCCAGCGGCCCTCACGGCACCGGGGAGCTGTTTTTT. Its translation: CASGPHGTGELFF. The V gene is TRBV6-1, the J gene TRBJ2-2; D call uncertain. V was clipped by 8 bases and J by 4 bases, with 11 bases between them. The CDR3 loop spans 13 amino acids. The germline V gene has CDR1 MNHNS and CDR2 SASEGT.

This sequence joins TRBV5-1 and TRBJ2-7, with 9 bases fitting TRBD1. The CDR3 extends over 14 amino acids. V lost 4 bases, J lost 6 bases, and 8 bases stayed unmatched. Germline-derived CDR1 and CDR2 are SGHRS and YFSETQ. CDR3 amino acids: CASSRDRVVGEQYF. The CDR3 bases are TGCGCCAGCAGCCGGGACAGGGTCGTGGGCGAGCAGTACTTC.

The CDR3 here is CASSPPDDRTPVYGYTF. CDR3 DNA: TGTGCCAGTAGTCCGCCCGACGACAGGACCCCGGTCTATGGCTACACCTTC. The rearrangement joins TRBV19 to TRBJ1-2, with D maybe TRBD1 (6 bases). The ends were cut back, 5 bases at V and 4 bases at J, with 23 bases in the middle. Germline CDR1 and CDR2: LNHDA and SQIVND (reference sequence). The CDR3 is 17 residues long.

The chain couples TRBV13 to TRBJ1-5, with a tentative D call TRBD1 (6 bases). V was clipped by 0 bases and J by 4 bases, with 13 bases between them. Germline lookup yields CDR1 PRHDT and CDR2 FYEKMQ (reference sequence). The CDR3 consists of 16 residues. CDR3 sequence reads: CASSLGFDRFNQPQHF. The CDR3, as DNA: TGTGCCAGCAGCTTAGGCTTCGACAGGTTTAATCAGCCCCAGCATTTT. The complete variable domain, with remaining parts taken from reference TRBV13 and TRBJ1-5, reads AAGVIQSPRHLIKEKRETATLKCYPIPRHDTVYWYQQGPGQDPQFLISFYEKMQSDKGSIPDRFSAQQFSDYHSELNMSSLELGDSALYFCASSLGFDRFNQPQHFGDGTRLSIL.

V usage is TRBV7-9 and J usage is TRBJ2-3; a weak D match, TRBD1 (6 bases). This CDR3 has 14 residues. The germline V gene has CDR1 SEHNR and CDR2 FQNEAQ (reference sequence). Trimming left V 5 bases short and J 5 bases short, with 14 bases between. This CDR3 is CASSLQGLGDTQYF. The CDR3 bases are TGTGCCAGCAGCCTCCAGGGGCTTGGAGATACGCAGTATTTT.